This T cell receptor beta chain was documented in a study of PD-L1 blockade in urothelial cancer. CDR1 and CDR2 from the germline V gene are MDHEN and SYDVKM. The CDR3 covers 17 residues. J gave up 4 bases and V 6 bases, and 15 bases lay outside the gene matches. Using immunoSEQ multiplex PCR, the repertoire was profiled, and TCRdb retains in-frame clones only, with some absent. The sample shows tens of thousands of clones, 75% of them seen only once. Regarding time point: pretreatment peripheral blood. The V call is TRBV28, the J call TRBJ1-1, with TRBD1 matching over 9 bases. The sample here was PBMCs, taken around atezolizumab (anti-PD-L1) treatment. The sequence was collected from a man in his 70s with urothelial cancer. For the CDR3, the DNA is TGTGCCAGCAGCGAGGCCCCTCCACAGGGGGCGCGCACTGAAGCTTTCTTT. It specifies CASSEAPPQGARTEAFF.